The 13 T cell receptor beta chains reported below all come from one sample, sequenced in a study of blood T cell repertoires in COVID-19. Produced via immunoSEQ multiplex PCR; TCRdb's table is partial and in-frame only. The sample gives about 300,000 clones, approximately 89% of which show up once; approximately 7.2% is in the top ten. The sequenced sample consisted of peripheral blood. The source of these receptors is a woman in her thirties who had recovered from COVID-19.

The rearrangement links TRBV4-2 to TRBJ2-1; 8 bases match TRBD2. The trim removed 0 bases at V and 10 bases at J, leaving 11 bases unmatched. Looked up from germline, CDR1 is LGHNA and CDR2 is YNFKEQ. The CDR3 length is 16 residues. Written as DNA, the CDR3 is TGTGCCAGCAGCCAAGAACGAGCGGGGGCCCGCGTGGAGCAGTTCTTC. Translation gives CASSQERAGARVEQFF.

J is TRBJ2-7 and V is TRBV11-3, with a possible D match to TRBD2 (5 bases). With 5 bases removed from V and 7 bases from J, the gap between germline ends came to 15 bases. CDR3 length: 13 residues. Germline V gives CDR1 SGHNT, CDR2 YENEEA. The CDR3 region is CASSLEGLGEQYF. The CDR3 nucleotides read TGTGCCAGCAGCCTCGAGGGCCTCGGAGAGCAGTACTTC.

The chain recombines TRBV9 with TRBJ1-1; D remains ambiguous. The germline gives CDR1 SGDLS, CDR2 YYNGEE. V dropped 0 bases and J dropped 2 bases, with 5 bases sitting between them. The CDR3 contains 13 residues. The CDR3 sequence: CASSVVTNTEAFF. As DNA, the CDR3 is TGTGCCAGCAGCGTAGTAACTAACACTGAAGCTTTCTTT.

The V gene is TRBV5-6, the J gene TRBJ1-6, with D perhaps TRBD1 (6 bases). V lost 4 bases and J lost 0, with 11 bases in between. The CDR3 runs to 16 residues. Germline loops: CDR1 SGHDT, CDR2 YYEEEE. For the CDR3, the DNA is TGTGCCAGCAGCGACTCGGACAGCTCCTATAATTCACCCCTCCACTTT. Protein sequence: CASSDSDSSYNSPLHF.

The chain is built from TRBV7-6 and TRBJ1-6, with TRBD1 identical over 7 bases. After removal of 4 bases from V and 4 bases from J, the junction contained 4 bases not matched to a gene. The germline V gene has CDR1 SGHVS and CDR2 FNYEAQ. There are 15 residues in the CDR3. CDR3 amino acids: CASSSGQFYNSPLHF. The CDR3, as DNA: TGTGCCAGCAGCTCGGGACAGTTTTATAATTCACCCCTCCACTTT.

V and J are TRBV2 and TRBJ2-2; 9 bases map to TRBD1. The length of the CDR3 is 15 residues. Germline lookup yields CDR1 SNHLY and CDR2 FYNNEI. The J segment lost 5 bases and the V segment lost 6 bases, leaving 7 bases of the junction unmatched. Here the CDR3 DNA reads TGTGCCAGCAGAGATTTACAGGGGGCGACCGGGGAGCTGTTTTTT. It encodes CASRDLQGATGELFF.

The chain couples TRBV28 to TRBJ2-5, with D perhaps TRBD1 (6 bases). CDR1 is MDHEN and CDR2 is SYDVKM in the germline V gene. V was shortened by 3 bases and J by 5 bases, with 25 bases between the two germline ends. This CDR3 is 18 amino acids long. This chain's CDR3 is CASSLRTASPVKWETQYF. The DNA for the CDR3 is TGTGCCAGCAGTTTGAGGACAGCGTCGCCTGTTAAGTGGGAGACCCAGTACTTC.

This clone appeared once. The chain couples TRBV5-8 to TRBJ2-1; maybe TRBD1 (6 bases). V lost 4 bases to trimming and J lost 7 bases, with 15 bases between them. This CDR3 region has 14 residues. Germline loops: CDR1 SGHTS, CDR2 YDEGEE. The CDR3 DNA follows: TGTGCCAGCAGCCTCAGGGGAACGCGGAATGAGCAGTTCTTC. Encoded protein: CASSLRGTRNEQFF.

This rearrangement joins TRBV11-3 to TRBJ2-7; D unclear. CDR3 length: 12 residues. V was shortened by 5 bases and J by 3 bases, with 8 bases between the two germline ends. Germline CDR1 is SGHNT and CDR2 is YENEEA. CDR3: CASSGDNYEQYF. The CDR3 DNA sequence: TGTGCCAGCAGCGGCGACAACTACGAGCAGTACTTC.

CDR3 nucleotide sequence: TGTGCCATCAGTGATTGGGGTCGGAAGGCGGCGGGAAACACTGAAGCTTTCTTT. The encoded protein is CAISDWGRKAAGNTEAFF. The chain links TRBV10-3 to TRBJ1-1; D gene uncertain. The V gene's germline CDR1 is ENHRY and CDR2 SYGVKD. The CDR3 totals 18 residues. V was trimmed by 3 bases and J by 2 bases, leaving 22 bases between them.

V and J are TRBV5-1 and TRBJ2-4; 13 nucleotides agree with TRBD2. After removal of 2 bases from V and 7 bases from J, the junction contained 3 bases not matched to a gene. This CDR3 has 15 amino acids. Germline CDR1 reads SGHRS; CDR2 reads YFSETQ. The CDR3 loop reads CASSFGGLAGNIQYF. Written as DNA, the CDR3 is TGCGCCAGCAGCTTCGGGGGACTAGCGGGGAACATTCAGTACTTC. Together with reference TRBV5-1 and TRBJ2-4, the CDR3 gives the full variable domain: KAGVTQTPRYLIKTRGQQVTLSCSPISGHRSVSWYQQTPGQGLQFLFEYFSETQRNKGNFPGRFSGRQFSNSRSEMNVSTLELGDSALYLCASSFGGLAGNIQYFGAGTRLSVL.

The chain recombines TRBV7-9 with TRBJ1-6; the match to TRBD1 covers 12 bases. Looked up from germline, CDR1 is SEHNR and CDR2 is FQNEAQ (reference sequence). V was pared by 6 bases and J by 10 bases, with 4 bases of the junction left unmatched. There are 14 residues in the CDR3. The CDR3 region is CASRGTGGGSPLHF. In DNA, the CDR3 is TGTGCCAGCAGGGGGACAGGGGGCGGATCACCCCTCCACTTT.

This rearrangement joins TRBV12-5 to TRBJ2-5; 7 nucleotides match TRBD1. This CDR3 has 14 amino acids. Germline values: CDR1 LGHNT, CDR2 FRNRAP. V trimming: 1 base; J trimming: 5 bases; junction bases outside the gene matches: 4. The DNA for the CDR3 is TGTGCTAGTGGTTTGGGACAGGGTGGCGAGACCCAGTACTTC. Its translation: CASGLGQGGETQYF.